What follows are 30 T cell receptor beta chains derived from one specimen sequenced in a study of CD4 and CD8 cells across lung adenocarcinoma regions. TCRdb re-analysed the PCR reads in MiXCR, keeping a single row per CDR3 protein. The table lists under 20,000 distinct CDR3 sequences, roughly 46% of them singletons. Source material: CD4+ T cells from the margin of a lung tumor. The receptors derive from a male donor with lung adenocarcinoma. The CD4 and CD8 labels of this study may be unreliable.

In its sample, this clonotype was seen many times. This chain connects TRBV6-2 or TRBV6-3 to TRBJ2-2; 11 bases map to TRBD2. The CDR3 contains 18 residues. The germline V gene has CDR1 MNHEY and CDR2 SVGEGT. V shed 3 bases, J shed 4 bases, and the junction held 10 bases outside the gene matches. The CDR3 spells CASSYWVAGGPGTGELFF. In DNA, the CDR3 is TGTGCCAGCAGTTATTGGGTAGCGGGAGGGCCCGGCACCGGGGAGCTGTTTTTT.

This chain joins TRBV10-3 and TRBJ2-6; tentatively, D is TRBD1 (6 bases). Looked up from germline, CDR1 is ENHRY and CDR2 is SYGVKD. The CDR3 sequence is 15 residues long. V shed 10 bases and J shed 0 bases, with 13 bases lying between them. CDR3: CATLTGSSGANVLTF. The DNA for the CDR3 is TGTGCCACTCTGACAGGTTCCTCTGGGGCCAACGTCCTGACTTTC.

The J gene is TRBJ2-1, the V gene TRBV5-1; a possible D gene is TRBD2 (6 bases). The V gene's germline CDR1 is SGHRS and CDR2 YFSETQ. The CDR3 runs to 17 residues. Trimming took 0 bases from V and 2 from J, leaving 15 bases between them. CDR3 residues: CASSLGQARTTYNEQFF. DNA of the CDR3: TGCGCCAGCAGCTTGGGCCAGGCAAGGACTACCTACAATGAGCAGTTCTTC.

This CDR3 is CASSQEGTFSSLAEAFF. The CDR3 nucleotides are TGTGCCAGCAGCCAAGAAGGGACCTTTTCTAGTCTGGCTGAAGCTTTCTTT. The V and J genes are TRBV3-1 and TRBJ1-1, with D possibly TRBD1 on 5 matching bases. The V gene lost 0 bases and the J gene lost 6 bases, with 20 bases spanning the gap. Germline lookup yields CDR1 LGHDT and CDR2 YNNKEL (reference sequence). The CDR3 sequence is 17 residues long.

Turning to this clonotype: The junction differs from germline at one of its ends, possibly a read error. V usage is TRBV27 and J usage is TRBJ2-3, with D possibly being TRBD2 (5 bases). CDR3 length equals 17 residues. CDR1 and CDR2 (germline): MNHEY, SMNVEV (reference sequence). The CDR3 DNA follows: TGTGCCAGCAGTGCGGGCCGCGTAGCTCCTGACAAAGATACGCAGTACTTT. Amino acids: CASSAGRVAPDKDTQYF.

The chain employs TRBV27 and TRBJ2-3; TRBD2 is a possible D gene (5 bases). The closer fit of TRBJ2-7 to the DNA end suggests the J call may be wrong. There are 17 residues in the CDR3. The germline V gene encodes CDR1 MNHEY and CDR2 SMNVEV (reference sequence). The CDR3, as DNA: TGTGCCAGCTGTGCGGGCCGACGAGCTCCTGGGCAAGATACGCAGTACTTC. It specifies CASCAGRRAPGQDTQYF.

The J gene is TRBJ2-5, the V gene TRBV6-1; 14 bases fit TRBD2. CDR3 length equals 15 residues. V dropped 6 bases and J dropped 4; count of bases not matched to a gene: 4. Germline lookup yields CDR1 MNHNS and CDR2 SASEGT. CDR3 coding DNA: TGTGCCAGCAGGAGGGGGACTAGCGGGAGAGAGACCCAGTACTTC. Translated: CASRRGTSGRETQYF.

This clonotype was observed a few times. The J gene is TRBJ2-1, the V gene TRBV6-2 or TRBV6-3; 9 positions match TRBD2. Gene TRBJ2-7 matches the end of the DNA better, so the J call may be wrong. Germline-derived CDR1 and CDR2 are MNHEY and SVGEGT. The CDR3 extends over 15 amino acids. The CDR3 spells CASTGLAPNSYEQYF. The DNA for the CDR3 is TGTGCCAGCACCGGACTAGCGCCGAATTCCTACGAGCAGTACTTC.

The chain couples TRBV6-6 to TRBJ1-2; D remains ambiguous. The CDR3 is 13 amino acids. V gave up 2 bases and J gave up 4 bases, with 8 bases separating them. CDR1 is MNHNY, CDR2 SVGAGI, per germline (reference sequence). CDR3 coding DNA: TGTGCCAGCAGTTACGACGCATCCTATGGCTACACCTTC. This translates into CASSYDASYGYTF.

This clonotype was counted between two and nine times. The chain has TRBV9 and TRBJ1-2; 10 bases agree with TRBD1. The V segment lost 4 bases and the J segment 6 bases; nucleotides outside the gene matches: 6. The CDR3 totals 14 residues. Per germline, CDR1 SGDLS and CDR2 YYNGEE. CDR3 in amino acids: CASSKVDRGDGYTF. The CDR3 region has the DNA TGTGCCAGCAGCAAGGTGGACAGGGGGGATGGCTACACCTTC.

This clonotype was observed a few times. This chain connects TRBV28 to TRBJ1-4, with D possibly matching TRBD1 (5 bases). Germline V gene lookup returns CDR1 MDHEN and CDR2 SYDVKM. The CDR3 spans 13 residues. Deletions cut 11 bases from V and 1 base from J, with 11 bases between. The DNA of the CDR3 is TGTGCCGGTCAGGGAAGAACTAATGAAAAACTGTTTTTT. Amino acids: CAGQGRTNEKLFF.

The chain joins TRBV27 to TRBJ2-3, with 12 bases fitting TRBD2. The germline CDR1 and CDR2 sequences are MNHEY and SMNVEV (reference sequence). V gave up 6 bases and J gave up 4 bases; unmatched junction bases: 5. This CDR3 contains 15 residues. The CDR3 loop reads CASRTSGSRADTQYF. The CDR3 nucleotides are TGTGCCAGCAGGACTAGCGGGAGTCGCGCAGATACGCAGTATTTT.

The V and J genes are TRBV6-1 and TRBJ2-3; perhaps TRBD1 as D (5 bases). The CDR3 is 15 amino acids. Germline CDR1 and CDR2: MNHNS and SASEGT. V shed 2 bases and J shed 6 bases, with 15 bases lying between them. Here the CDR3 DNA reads TGTGCCAGCAGTGAACGGACATCCGTCCTTGATACGCAGTATTTT. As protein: CASSERTSVLDTQYF.

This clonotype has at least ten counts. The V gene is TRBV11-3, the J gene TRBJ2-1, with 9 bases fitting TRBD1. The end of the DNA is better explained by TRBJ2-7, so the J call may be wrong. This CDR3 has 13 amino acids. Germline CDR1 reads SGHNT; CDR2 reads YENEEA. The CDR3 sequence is CASSPTEQGAQYF. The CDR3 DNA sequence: TGTGCCAGCAGCCCTACAGAACAGGGGGCGCAGTACTTC.

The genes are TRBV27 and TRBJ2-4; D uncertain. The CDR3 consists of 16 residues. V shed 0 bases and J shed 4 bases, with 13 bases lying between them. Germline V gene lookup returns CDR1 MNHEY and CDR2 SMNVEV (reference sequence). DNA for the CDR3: TGTGCCAGCAGTTTATCCGTTAGGCTAATAAAAAACATTCAGTACTTC. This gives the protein CASSLSVRLIKNIQYF.

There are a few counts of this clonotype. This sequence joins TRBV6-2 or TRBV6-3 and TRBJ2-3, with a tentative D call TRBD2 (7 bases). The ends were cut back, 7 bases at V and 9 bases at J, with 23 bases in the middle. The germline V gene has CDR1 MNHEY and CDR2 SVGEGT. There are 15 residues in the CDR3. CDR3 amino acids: CASTQTHRGAATQYF. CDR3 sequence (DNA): TGTGCCAGCACCCAAACTCATCGGGGGGCAGCGACGCAGTATTTT.

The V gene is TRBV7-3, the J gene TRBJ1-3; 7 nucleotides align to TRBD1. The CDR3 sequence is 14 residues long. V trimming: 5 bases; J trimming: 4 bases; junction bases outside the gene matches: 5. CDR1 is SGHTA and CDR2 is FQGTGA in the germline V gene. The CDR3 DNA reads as TGTGCCAGCAGCACGGGACAGCCAGGAAACACCATATATTTT. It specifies CASSTGQPGNTIYF.

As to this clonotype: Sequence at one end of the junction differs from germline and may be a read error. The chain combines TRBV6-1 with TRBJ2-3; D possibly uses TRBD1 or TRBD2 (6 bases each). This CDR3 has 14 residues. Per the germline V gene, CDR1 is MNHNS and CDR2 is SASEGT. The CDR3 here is CASSGGRRPDTQYF. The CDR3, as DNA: TGTGCGAGCAGTGGGGGGCGTCGCCCGGATACGCAGTATTTT.

CDR3 in amino acids: CASSQVSGLAGPSSYNEQFF. The CDR3 DNA reads as TGCGCCAGCAGCCAAGTTAGCGGACTAGCGGGTCCAAGCTCCTACAATGAGCAGTTCTTC. The genes are TRBV4-1 and TRBJ2-1, with 11 bases identical to TRBD2. J lost 0 bases, V lost 1 base, and 11 bases had no gene match. Per the germline V gene, CDR1 is MGHRA and CDR2 is YSYEKL. The CDR3 loop spans 20 amino acids.

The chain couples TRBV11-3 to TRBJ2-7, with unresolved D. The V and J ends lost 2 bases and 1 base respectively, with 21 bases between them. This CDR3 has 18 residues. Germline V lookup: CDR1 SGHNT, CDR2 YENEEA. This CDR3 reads CASSLIASPASPSYEQYF. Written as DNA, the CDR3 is TGTGCCAGCAGCTTAATAGCCAGCCCGGCCTCCCCTTCCTACGAGCAGTACTTC.

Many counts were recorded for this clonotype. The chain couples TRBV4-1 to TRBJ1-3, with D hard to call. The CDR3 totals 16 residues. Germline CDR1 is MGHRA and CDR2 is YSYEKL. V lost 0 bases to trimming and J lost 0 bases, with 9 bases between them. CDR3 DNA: TGCGCCAGCAGCCAAGATGGCCCGCTCTCTGGAAACACCATATATTTT. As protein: CASSQDGPLSGNTIYF.

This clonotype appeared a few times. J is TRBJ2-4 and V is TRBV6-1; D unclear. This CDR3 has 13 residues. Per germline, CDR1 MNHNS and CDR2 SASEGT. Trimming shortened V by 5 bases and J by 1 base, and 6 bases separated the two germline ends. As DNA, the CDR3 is TGTGCCAGCAGTCTGAGGGCCAAAAACATTCAGTACTTC. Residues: CASSLRAKNIQYF.

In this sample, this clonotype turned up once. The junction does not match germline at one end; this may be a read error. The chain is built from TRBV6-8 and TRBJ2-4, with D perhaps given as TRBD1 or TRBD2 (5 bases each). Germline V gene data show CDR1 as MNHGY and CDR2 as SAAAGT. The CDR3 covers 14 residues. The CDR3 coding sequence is TGTGGCAGCACGGGGCTGAGAGCCAAAAACATTCAGTACTTC. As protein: CGSTGLRAKNIQYF.

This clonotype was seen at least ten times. The CDR3 DNA is TGTGCCAGCAGCTTAGATTCCGGGACATCGGCCCAGCATTTT. As protein: CASSLDSGTSAQHF. The rearrangement uses TRBV7-6 and TRBJ1-5, with D perhaps matching TRBD1 (6 bases). Trimming took off 1 base at V and 11 bases at J, with 15 bases between the two ends. Germline lookup yields CDR1 SGHVS and CDR2 FNYEAQ. This CDR3 is 14 amino acids long.

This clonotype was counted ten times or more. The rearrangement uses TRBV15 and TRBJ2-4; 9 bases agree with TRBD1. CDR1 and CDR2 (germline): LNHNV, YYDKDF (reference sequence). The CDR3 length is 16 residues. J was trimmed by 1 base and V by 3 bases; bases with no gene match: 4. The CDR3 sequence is CATSREQGAAKNIQYF. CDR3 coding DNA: TGTGCCACCAGCAGGGAACAGGGGGCGGCCAAAAACATTCAGTACTTC.

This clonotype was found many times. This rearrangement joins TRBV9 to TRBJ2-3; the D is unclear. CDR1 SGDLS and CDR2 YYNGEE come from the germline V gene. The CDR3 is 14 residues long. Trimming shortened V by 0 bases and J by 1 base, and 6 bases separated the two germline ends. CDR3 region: CASSVALRTDTQYF. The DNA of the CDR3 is TGTGCCAGCAGCGTAGCCCTACGCACAGATACGCAGTATTTT.

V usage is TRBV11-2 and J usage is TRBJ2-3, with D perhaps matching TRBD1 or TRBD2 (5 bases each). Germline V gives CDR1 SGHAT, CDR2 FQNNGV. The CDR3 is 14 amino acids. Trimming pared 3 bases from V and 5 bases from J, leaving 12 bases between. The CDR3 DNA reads TGTGCCAGCAGCTTGGGACCGGGCGGAGATACGCAGTATTTT. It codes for CASSLGPGGDTQYF.

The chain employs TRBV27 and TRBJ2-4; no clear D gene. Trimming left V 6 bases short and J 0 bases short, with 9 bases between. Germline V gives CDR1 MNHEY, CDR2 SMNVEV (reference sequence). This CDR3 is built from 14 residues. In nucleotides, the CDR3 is TGTGCCAGCAGCCCGACATTAGCCAAAAACATTCAGTACTTC. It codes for CASSPTLAKNIQYF.

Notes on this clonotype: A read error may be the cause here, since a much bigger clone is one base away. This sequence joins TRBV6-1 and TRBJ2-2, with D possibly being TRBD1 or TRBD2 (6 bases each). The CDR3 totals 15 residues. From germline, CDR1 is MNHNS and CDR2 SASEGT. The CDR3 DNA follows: TGTGCCAGCACCCGGGGGCGCGTGAACACCAGGGAGCTGTTTTTT. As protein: CASTRGRVNTRELFF.

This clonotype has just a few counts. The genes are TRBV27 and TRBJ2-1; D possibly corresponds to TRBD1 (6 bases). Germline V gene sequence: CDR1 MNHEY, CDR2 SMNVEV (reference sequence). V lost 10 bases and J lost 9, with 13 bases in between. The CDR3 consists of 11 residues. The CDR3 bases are TGTGCCATTAGGCAGGGGTCTGAGCAGTTCTTC. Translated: CAIRQGSEQFF.